This T cell receptor (beta chain) was identified in a study of T cells in narcolepsy. Study-level information: Healthy controls were enrolled alongside patients with narcolepsy type 1 or type 2. The study's findings and limits: Reportedly, autoreactive clonotypes were serially detected in patients' blood but not controls'. No autoreactive T cell clone sequences appeared in some memory CD4+ repertoires. Same-patient CSF and blood CD4+ T cell clonotypes included HCRT-specific and TRIB2-specific autoreactive ones.

Sequencing was performed with immunoSEQ multiplex PCR; in TCRdb, only in-frame clones are kept and a portion is missing. The sample holds about 29,000 clones, around 87% seen once. Trimming cost V 7 bases and J 8 bases; bases outside gene matches: 2. This CDR3 spans 11 amino acids. The V gene's germline CDR1 is MNHEY and CDR2 SVGAGI. As regards this clone: Its antigen is currently unknown.

The genes are TRBV6-5 and TRBJ2-3, with 8 bases matching TRBD2. The sequenced sample was memory (CD45RA-) CD4+ T cells from blood. The clonotype comes from a human donor in good health. The CDR3 nucleotides are TGTGCCAGCAACGGGGGGGGTACGCAGTATTTT. Translation: CASNGGGTQYF.